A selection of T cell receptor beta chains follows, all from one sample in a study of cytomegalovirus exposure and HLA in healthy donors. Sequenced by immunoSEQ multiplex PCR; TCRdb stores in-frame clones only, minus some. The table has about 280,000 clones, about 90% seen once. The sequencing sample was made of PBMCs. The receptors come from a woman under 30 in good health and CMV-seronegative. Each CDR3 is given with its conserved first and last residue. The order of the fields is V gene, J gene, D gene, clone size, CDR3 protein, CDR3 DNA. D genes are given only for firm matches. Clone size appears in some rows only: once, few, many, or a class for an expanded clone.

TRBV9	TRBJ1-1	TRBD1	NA	CASSVGTGLMNTEAFF	TGTGCCAGCAGCGTCGGGACAGGGCTTATGAACACTGAAGCTTTCTTT
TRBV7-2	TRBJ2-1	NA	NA	CASSPGRGSFNEQFF	TGTGCCAGCAGTCCGGGTCGGGGGTCGTTCAATGAGCAGTTCTTC
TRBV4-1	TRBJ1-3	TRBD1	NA	CASRLGQDENTIYF	TGCGCCAGCCGTCTCGGACAGGACGAAAACACCATATATTTT
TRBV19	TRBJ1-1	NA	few	CASSPRGSLNTEAFF	TGTGCCAGTAGCCCTAGGGGGTCTCTGAACACTGAAGCTTTCTTT
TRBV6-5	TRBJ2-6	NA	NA	CASSYRRGGANVLTF	TGTGCCAGCAGTTACAGAAGAGGAGGGGCCAACGTCCTGACTTTC
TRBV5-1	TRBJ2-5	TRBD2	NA	CASSLASSGGRETQYF	TGCGCCAGCAGCTTGGCCTCTAGCGGGGGTAGGGAGACCCAGTACTTC
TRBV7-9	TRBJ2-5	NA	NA	CASSSNGPAGYF	TGTGCCAGCAGCTCCAATGGACCAGCGGGGTACTTC
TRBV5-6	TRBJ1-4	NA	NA	CASSPLGANREKLFF	TGTGCCAGCAGCCCCTTGGGGGCAAATAGGGAAAAACTGTTTTTT
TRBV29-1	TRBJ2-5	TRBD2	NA	CSVRRGGDLETQYF	TGCAGCGTCAGACGGGGAGGGGATTTGGAGACCCAGTACTTC
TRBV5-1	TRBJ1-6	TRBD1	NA	CASRPLPGTGGNSPLHF	TGCGCCAGCAGACCCCTACCGGGGACAGGGGGAAATTCACCCCTCCACTTT
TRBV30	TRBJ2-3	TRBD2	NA	CAWSATGGDTQYF	TGTGCCTGGTCGGCGACGGGGGGAGATACGCAGTATTTT
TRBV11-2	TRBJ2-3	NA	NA	CASSLMDSLTDTQYF	TGTGCCAGCAGCTTAATGGACAGCCTCACAGATACGCAGTATTTT
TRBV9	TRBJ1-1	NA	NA	CASSAIAVGPGTEAFF	TGTGCCAGCAGCGCCATAGCGGTAGGCCCGGGCACTGAAGCTTTCTTT
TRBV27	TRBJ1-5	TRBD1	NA	CASSRLGDRGDQPQHF	TGTGCCAGCAGTAGGTTGGGGGACAGGGGGGATCAGCCCCAGCATTTT
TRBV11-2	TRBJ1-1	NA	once	CASSEDREAFF	TGTGCCAGCAGCGAGGACAGAGAAGCTTTCTTT
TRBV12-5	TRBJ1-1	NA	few	CASVAAGQLNTEAFF	TGTGCTAGTGTCGCCGCGGGGCAGTTGAACACTGAAGCTTTCTTT
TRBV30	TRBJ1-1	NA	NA	CAWSVLGGSTEAFF	TGTGCCTGGAGTGTATTGGGGGGTAGCACTGAAGCTTTCTTT
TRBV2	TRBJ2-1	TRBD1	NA	CASNKRTGGKVWDEQFF	TGTGCCAGCAACAAACGGACAGGGGGCAAAGTCTGGGATGAGCAGTTCTTC
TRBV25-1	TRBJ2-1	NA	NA	CASSPGGLGNEQFF	TGTGCCAGCAGTCCCGGGGGGCTAGGCAATGAGCAGTTCTTC
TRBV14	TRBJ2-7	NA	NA	CASSQEIPKQYF	TGTGCCAGCAGCCAAGAAATCCCAAAGCAGTACTTC
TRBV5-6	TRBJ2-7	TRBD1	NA	CASSIGQGPYEQYF	TGTGCCAGCAGCATCGGACAGGGTCCCTACGAGCAGTACTTC
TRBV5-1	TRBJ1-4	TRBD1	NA	CASSPDRAEKLFF	TGCGCCAGCAGCCCCGACAGGGCTGAAAAACTGTTTTTT
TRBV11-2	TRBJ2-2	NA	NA	CASHPKTGELFF	TGTGCCAGTCACCCTAAAACCGGGGAGCTGTTTTTT
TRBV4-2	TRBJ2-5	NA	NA	CASSQDSEYSGETQYF	TGTGCCAGCAGCCAAGACAGCGAATATTCGGGAGAGACCCAGTACTTC
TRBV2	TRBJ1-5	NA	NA	CASSEEAGRNQPQHF	TGTGCCAGCAGTGAAGAGGCAGGGCGAAATCAGCCCCAGCATTTT
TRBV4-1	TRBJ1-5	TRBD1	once	CASSQDGTGRDQPQHF	TGCGCCAGCAGCCAAGATGGGACAGGGAGGGATCAGCCCCAGCATTTT
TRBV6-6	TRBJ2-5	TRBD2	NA	CASSSGGVQETQYF	TGTGCCAGCTCTTCGGGGGGGGTACAAGAGACCCAGTACTTC
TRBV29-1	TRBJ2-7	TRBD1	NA	CSVETGTGVHYEQYF	TGCAGCGTTGAAACCGGGACAGGGGTACACTACGAGCAGTACTTC
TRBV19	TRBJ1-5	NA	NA	CASSIKAGGQPQHF	TGTGCCAGTAGTATAAAAGCGGGAGGTCAGCCCCAGCATTTT
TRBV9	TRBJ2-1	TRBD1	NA	CASSAGTGAHNEQFF	TGTGCCAGCAGCGCTGGGACAGGGGCGCACAATGAGCAGTTCTTC
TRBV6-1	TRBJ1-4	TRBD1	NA	CASSLGQGGEKLFF	TGTGCCAGCAGTCTAGGACAGGGTGGAGAAAAACTGTTTTTT
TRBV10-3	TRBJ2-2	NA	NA	CAIGSGADTGELFF	TGTGCCATCGGTTCTGGGGCGGACACCGGGGAGCTGTTTTTT
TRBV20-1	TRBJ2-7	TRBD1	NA	CSADRAAEQYF	TGCAGTGCTGACAGGGCTGCCGAGCAGTACTTC
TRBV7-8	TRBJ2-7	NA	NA	CASSLAGSSYEQYF	TGTGCCAGCAGCTTGGCAGGGTCCTCCTACGAGCAGTACTTC
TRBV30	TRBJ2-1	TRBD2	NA	CAWSVRLAGTYNEQFF	TGTGCCTGGAGTGTAAGGCTAGCGGGGACGTACAATGAGCAGTTCTTC
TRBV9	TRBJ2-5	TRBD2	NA	CASSAGRTSGEETQYF	TGTGCCAGCAGCGCCGGGAGGACTAGCGGAGAAGAGACCCAGTACTTC
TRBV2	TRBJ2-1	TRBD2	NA	CASPRTSGGGEQFF	TGTGCCAGCCCGCGGACTAGCGGGGGGGGTGAGCAGTTCTTC
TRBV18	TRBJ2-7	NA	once	CASSPWDTSYEQYF	TGTGCCAGCTCACCATGGGACACCAGCTACGAGCAGTACTTC
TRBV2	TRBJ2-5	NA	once	CASTQEVETQYF	TGTGCCAGCACTCAGGAAGTGGAGACCCAGTACTTC
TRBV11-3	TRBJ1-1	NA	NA	CASSAGNRTEAFF	TGTGCCAGCAGCGCAGGGAATAGGACTGAAGCTTTCTTT
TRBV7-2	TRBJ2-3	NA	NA	CASSFLQGPDTQYF	TGTGCCAGCAGCTTCTTACAGGGCCCAGATACGCAGTATTTT
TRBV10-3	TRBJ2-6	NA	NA	CAIRSGTFASGANVLTF	TGTGCCATCAGATCCGGGACTTTTGCCTCTGGGGCCAACGTCCTGACTTTC
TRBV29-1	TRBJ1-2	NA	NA	CSVEEGAGIGYGYTF	TGCAGCGTTGAAGAGGGGGCTGGAATAGGGTATGGCTACACCTTC
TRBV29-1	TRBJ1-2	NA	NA	CSVAPGTLYGYTF	TGCAGCGTTGCTCCCGGGACACTTTATGGCTACACCTTC
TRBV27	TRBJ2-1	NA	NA	CASSLSQGGTYNEQFF	TGTGCCAGCAGTTTATCCCAGGGGGGAACCTACAATGAGCAGTTCTTC
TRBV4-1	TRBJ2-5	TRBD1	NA	CASSQETTGRGGTQYF	TGCGCCAGCAGCCAAGAAACGACAGGGCGTGGGGGGACCCAGTACTTC
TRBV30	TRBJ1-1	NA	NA	CAWRTGRGDTEAFF	TGTGCCTGGAGAACCGGGAGGGGGGACACTGAAGCTTTCTTT
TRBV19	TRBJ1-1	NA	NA	CASSNLTAKNTEAFF	TGTGCCAGTAGTAACTTGACAGCTAAGAACACTGAAGCTTTCTTT
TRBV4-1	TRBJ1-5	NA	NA	CASSRRQEANQPQHF	TGCGCCAGCAGCCGGAGACAGGAGGCAAATCAGCCCCAGCATTTT
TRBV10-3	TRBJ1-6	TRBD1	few	CASSDRGPGSPLHF	TGTGCCAGCTCGGACAGGGGCCCCGGTTCACCCCTCCACTTT